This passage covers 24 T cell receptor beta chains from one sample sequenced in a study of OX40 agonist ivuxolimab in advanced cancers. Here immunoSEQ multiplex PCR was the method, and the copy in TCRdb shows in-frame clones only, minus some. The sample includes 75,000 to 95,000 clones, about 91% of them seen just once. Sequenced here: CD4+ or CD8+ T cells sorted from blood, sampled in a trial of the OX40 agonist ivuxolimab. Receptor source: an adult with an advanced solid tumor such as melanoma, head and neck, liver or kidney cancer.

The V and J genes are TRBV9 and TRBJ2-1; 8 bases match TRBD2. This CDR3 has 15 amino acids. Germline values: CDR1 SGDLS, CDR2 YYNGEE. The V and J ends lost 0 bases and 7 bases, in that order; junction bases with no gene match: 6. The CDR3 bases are TGTGCCAGCAGCGTAGGAAGCGGGAGCGGAAATGAGCAGTTCTTC. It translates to CASSVGSGSGNEQFF.

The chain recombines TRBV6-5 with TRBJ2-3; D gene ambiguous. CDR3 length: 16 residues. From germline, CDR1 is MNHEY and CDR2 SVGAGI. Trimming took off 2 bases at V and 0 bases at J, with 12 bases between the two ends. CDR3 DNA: TGTGCCAGCAGTTACCGGCAGTTTGGGAGCACAGATACGCAGTATTTT. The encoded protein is CASSYRQFGSTDTQYF.

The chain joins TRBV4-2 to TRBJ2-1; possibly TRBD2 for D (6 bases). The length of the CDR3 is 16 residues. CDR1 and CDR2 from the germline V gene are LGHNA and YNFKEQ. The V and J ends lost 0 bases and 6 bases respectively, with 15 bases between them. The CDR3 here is CASSQDPGSGGNEQFF. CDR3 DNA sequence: TGTGCCAGCAGCCAAGATCCCGGGAGTGGGGGCAATGAGCAGTTCTTC.

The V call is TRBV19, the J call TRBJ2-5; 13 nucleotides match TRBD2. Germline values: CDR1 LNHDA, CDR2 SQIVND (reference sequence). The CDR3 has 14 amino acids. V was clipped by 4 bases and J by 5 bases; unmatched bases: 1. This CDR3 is CASSTGLAGETQYF. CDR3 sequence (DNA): TGTGCCAGTAGTACGGGACTAGCGGGGGAGACCCAGTACTTC.

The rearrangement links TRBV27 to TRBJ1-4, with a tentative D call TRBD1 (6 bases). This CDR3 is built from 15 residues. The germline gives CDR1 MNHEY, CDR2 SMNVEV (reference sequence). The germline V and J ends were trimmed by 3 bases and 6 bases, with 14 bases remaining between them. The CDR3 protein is CASSLDSNYHEKLFF. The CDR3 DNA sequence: TGTGCCAGCAGTTTGGACAGCAACTATCATGAAAAACTGTTTTTT. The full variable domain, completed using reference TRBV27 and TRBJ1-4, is EAQVTQNPRYLITVTGKKLTVTCSQNMNHEYMSWYRQDPGLGLRQIYYSMNVEVTDKGDVPEGYKVSRKEKRNFPLILESPSPNQTSLYFCASSLDSNYHEKLFFGSGTQLSVL.

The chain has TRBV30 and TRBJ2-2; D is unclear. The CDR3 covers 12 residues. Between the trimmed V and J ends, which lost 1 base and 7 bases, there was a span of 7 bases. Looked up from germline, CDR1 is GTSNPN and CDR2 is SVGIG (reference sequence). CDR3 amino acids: CAWSAGFGELFF. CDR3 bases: TGTGCCTGGAGTGCAGGTTTCGGGGAGCTGTTTTTT.

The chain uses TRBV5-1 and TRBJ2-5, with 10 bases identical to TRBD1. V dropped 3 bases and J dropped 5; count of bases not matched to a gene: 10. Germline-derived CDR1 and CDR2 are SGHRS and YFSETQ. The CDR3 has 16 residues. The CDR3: CASSSIGQGGTETQYF. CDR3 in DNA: TGCGCCAGCAGCTCCATCGGACAGGGGGGGACGGAGACCCAGTACTTC.

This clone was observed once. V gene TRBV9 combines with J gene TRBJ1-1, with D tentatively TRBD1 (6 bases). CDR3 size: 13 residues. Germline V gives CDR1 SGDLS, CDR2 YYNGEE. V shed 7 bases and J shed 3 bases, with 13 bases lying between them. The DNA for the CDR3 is TGTGCCAGCGGAAGACAGGCGGACACTGAAGCTTTCTTT. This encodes CASGRQADTEAFF.

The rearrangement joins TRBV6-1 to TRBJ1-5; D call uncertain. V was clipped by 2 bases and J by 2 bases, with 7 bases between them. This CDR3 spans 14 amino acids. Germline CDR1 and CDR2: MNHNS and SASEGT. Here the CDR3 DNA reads TGTGCCAGCAGTGAACTCGTCGGCAATCAGCCCCAGCATTTT. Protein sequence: CASSELVGNQPQHF.

CDR3 sequence reads: CASSLPQGGGYTF. The CDR3 region has the DNA TGTGCCAGCAGCTTGCCTCAGGGAGGCGGCTACACCTTC. The rearrangement uses TRBV7-9 and TRBJ1-2, with D perhaps TRBD1 (5 bases). CDR3 length: 13 residues. Germline CDR1 SEHNR, CDR2 FQNEAQ (reference sequence). The V end lost 3 bases, the J end lost 8 bases, and 13 bases lay between the germline ends.

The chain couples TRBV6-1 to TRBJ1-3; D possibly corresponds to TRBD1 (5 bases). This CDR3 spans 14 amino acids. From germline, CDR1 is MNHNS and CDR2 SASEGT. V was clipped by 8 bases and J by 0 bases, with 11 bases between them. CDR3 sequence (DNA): TGTGCCAGCTGGGGACGGATCTCTGGAAACACCATATATTTT. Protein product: CASWGRISGNTIYF.

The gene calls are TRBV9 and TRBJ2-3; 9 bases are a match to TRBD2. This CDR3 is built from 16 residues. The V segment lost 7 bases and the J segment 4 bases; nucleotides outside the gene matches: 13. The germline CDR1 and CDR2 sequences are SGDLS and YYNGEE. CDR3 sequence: CASRPFSGRIPDTQYF. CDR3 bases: TGTGCCAGCCGGCCCTTTAGCGGGAGAATCCCAGATACGCAGTATTTT.

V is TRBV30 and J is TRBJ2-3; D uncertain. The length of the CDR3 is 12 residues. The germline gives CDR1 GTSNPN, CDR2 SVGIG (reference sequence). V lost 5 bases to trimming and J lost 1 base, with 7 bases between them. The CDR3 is CAWDVGTDTQYF. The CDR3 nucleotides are TGTGCCTGGGACGTGGGCACAGATACGCAGTATTTT. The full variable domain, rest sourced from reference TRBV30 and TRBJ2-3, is SQTIHQWPATLVQPVGSPLSLECTVEGTSNPNLYWYRQAAGRGLQLLFYSVGIGQISSEVPQNLSASRPQDRQFILSSKKLLLSDSGFYLCAWDVGTDTQYFGPGTRLTVL.

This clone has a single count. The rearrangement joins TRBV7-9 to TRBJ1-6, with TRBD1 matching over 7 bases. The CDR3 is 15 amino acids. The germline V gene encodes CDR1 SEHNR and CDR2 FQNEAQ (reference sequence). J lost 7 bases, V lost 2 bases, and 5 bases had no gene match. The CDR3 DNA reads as TGTGCCAGCAGCTTAACAGGGGATAGGAATTCACCCCTCCACTTT. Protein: CASSLTGDRNSPLHF.

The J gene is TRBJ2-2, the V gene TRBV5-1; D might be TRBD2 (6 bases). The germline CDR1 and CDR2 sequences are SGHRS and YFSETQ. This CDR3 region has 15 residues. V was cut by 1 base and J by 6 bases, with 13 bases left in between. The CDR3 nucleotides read TGCGCCAGCAGCTTGAAGGCTAGCGATTCCGGGGAGCTGTTTTTT. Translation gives CASSLKASDSGELFF.

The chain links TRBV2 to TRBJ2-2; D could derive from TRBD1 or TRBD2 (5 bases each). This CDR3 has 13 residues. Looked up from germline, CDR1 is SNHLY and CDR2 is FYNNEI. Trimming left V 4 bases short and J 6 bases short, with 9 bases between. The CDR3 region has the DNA TGTGCCAGCAGTGCGGGGACCGCCGGGGAGCTGTTTTTT. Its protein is CASSAGTAGELFF.

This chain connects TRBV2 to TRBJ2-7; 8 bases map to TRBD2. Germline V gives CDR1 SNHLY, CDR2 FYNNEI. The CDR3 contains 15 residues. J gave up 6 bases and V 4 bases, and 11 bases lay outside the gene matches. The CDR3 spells CASSGAAGAGGEQYF. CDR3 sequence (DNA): TGTGCCAGCAGTGGAGCAGCGGGAGCTGGCGGCGAGCAGTACTTC.

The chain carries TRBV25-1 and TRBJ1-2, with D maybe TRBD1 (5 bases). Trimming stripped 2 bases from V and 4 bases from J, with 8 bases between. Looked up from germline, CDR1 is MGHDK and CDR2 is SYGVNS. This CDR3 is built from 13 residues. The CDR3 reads CASSERGSYGYTF. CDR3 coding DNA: TGTGCCAGCAGTGAACGGGGGTCCTATGGCTACACCTTC.

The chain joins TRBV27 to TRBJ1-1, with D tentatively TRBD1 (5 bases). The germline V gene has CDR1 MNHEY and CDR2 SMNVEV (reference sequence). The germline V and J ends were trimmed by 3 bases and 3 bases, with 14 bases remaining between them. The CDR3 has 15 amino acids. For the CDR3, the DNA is TGTGCCAGCAGTTTCGTCTCAATGGGGGACACTGAAGCTTTCTTT. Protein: CASSFVSMGDTEAFF.

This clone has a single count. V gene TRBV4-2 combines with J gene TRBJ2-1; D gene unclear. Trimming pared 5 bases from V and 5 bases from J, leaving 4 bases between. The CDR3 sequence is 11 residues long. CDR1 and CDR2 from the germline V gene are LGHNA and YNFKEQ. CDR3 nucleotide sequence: TGTGCCAGCAGCGTTAACAATGAGCAGTTCTTC. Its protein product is CASSVNNEQFF.

This CDR3 reads CASSLARGRDTDTQYF. CDR3 sequence (DNA): TGTGCCAGCAGCTTGGCCAGGGGACGGGACACAGATACGCAGTATTTT. The chain uses TRBV5-6 and TRBJ2-3; perhaps TRBD1 as D (6 bases). Per germline, CDR1 SGHDT and CDR2 YYEEEE. Trimming removed 0 bases at V and 2 bases at J, with 13 bases between. CDR3 length equals 16 residues. Variable domain in full (rest from reference TRBV5-6 and TRBJ2-3): DAGVTQSPTHLIKTRGQQVTLRCSPKSGHDTVSWYQQALGQGPQFIFQYYEEEERQRGNFPDRFSGHQFPNYSSELNVNALLLGDSALYLCASSLARGRDTDTQYFGPGTRLTVL.

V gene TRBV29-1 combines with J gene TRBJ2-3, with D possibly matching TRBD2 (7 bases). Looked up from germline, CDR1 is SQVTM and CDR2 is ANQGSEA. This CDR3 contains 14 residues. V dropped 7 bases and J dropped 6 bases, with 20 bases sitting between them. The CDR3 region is CSADGGGYGDTQYF. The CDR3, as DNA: TGCAGCGCCGACGGCGGGGGCTATGGGGATACGCAGTATTTT.

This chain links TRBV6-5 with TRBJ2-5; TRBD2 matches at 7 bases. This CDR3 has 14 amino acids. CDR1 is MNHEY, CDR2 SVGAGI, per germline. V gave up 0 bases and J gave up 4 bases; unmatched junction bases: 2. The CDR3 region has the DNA TGTGCCAGCAGTTACTCAGGCGGGGGAGAGACCCAGTACTTC. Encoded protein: CASSYSGGGETQYF.

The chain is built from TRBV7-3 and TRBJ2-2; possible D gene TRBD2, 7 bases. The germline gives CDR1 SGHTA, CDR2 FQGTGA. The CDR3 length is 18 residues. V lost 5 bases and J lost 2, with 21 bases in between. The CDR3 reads CASSPGVGAGANTGELFF. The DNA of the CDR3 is TGTGCCAGCAGCCCGGGAGTGGGGGCGGGAGCAAACACCGGGGAGCTGTTTTTT.